This T cell receptor beta chain was identified during a study of cytomegalovirus exposure and HLA in healthy donors (dated by TCRdb to about 2017). A note on the overall study: According to an earlier analysis of 550 to 750 of the donors, roughly 180 million T cells yielded 117 million unique TCR beta sequences and approximately 300 Gb of sequence data. An early release that covered some 640 HLA-typed donors contained 250 to 350 gigabases of sequencing data and about 84 million unique TCR sequences. Among the roughly 400 genotyped donors, approximately 76% belonged to the genetic ancestry cluster associated with self-reported Caucasian donors. The study was designed to test whether signatures of past pathogen exposure could be identified by cataloging public T cell receptors. The study used immunosequencing to profile the T cell repertoires of some 600 subjects and linked those repertoires to cytomegalovirus serostatus. Besides the first cohort of roughly 640 subjects, a separate validation cohort made up of over 100 different subjects was used. High-throughput TCR immunosequencing, statistical association of individual TCRs with disease status, and machine learning were combined to predict cytomegalovirus infection status. To study patterns of TCR occurrence, a later analysis re-analyzed previously published TCR beta repertoires from around 700 donors and added high-resolution HLA genotyping. In the later analysis, no new phenotypic data were used to find candidate immune exposures; instead, reliance was placed on TCR beta sequences and their occurrence across donors. In an earlier analysis of 500 to 650 of the donors, high-throughput TCR beta sequencing was used to judge whether each TCR beta V gene segment behaved as functional or pseudogenic. Alongside the repertoire data, information on donor age, sex, ethnicity and CMV serostatus was compiled. In a later genetic analysis, genome-wide SNP genotypes for about three fifths of the 666 donors were used, and that subset was treated as a discovery cohort. All discovery cohort repertoires had been generated using a single sequencing platform. HLA typing covered class I and class II loci at four-digit resolution. Typing coverage varied by locus: roughly 629-630 donors for A, B, C, DRB1 and DQB1; more than 500 for DQA1; more than 600 for DPA1; 450 to 480 for DPB1. About five DR-DQ haplotypes were handled as single units for association and clustering, since linkage in the cohort was strong. Among about 370 genotyped donors of the cohort, an average of roughly 230,000 unique TCR beta nucleotide sequences was sequenced per donor, of which roughly 18% were non-productive.

In total, more than 500 healthy bone marrow donors made up the cohort. All cohort members were sampled while nominally healthy, although unrecorded immune exposures were likely present. The donor tested CMV seropositive, placing the donor among the 250 to 300 seropositive members of the cohort. Each donor provided a peripheral blood sample, and peripheral blood mononuclear cells were used for TCR beta sequencing. The Qiagen DNeasy Blood Extraction Kit was used to extract genomic DNA from the blood cell samples. Results the study describes overall, beyond this receptor: Presence/absence analyses assumed roughly uniform sequencing depth across donors, an assumption that may not hold. In an earlier analysis of approximately 590 of the donors, most TCR beta V segments appeared in productive rearrangements about 87% or about 30% of the time, broadly matching IMGT annotations. Most TCR sequences were observed very rarely across donors, whereas some public TCRs were present in many individuals. Several of the top co-occurrence clusters appeared to be linked to parvovirus B19, influenza, CMV and Epstein-Barr virus, according to a later analysis. Because HLA typing was unavailable for some donors at each locus, only the typed subset was used in association tests. Compared with the approximately 600-donor mean, donors in an Asian-associated ancestry cluster had fewer N-insertions in productive TCRs, according to a later genetic analysis. A later analysis associated 15,000 to 20,000 TCR beta sequences with specific HLA alleles at a false discovery rate of 0.05. Correlated functional status among segregating V segments might be attributable to linkage disequilibrium, but an unknown experimental factor could not be ruled out. Because counts were too low, about 17 rarely observed V segments, including chromosome 9 orphons, were excluded from the earlier analysis of roughly 580 of the donors. Assigning TCR associations to individual alleles was difficult when HLA alleles, especially DR and DQ, strongly co-occurred. Because the 87-base-pair reads could not distinguish some IMGT-functional V segments, including TRBV6-2 and TRBV6-3, those segments were excluded. A cluster of highly shared sequence variants was judged likely to be a technical artifact of the sequencing pipeline. An association between a missense DCLRE1C variant and V-gene and J-gene trimming of TCR beta chains was found in a later genetic analysis and replicated in an independent cohort. A further reported finding was that TCR beta sequences accurately predicted the HLA-A and HLA-B alleles for most subjects in the first cohort. In vitro tests confirmed that three of the cytomegalovirus-associated TCR beta chains recognize cytomegalovirus antigens. It was suggested by the authors that the approach could potentially be generalized to other disease states and immunological phenotypes. In a later analysis, HLA-associated TCR beta chains were found to be more clonally expanded and to have lower generation probabilities than equally common non-associated chains. Immune exposure information for the cohort was limited to CMV serostatus. In this cohort, only TCR beta chains were sequenced, and detectable features were limited by the absence of alpha or paired-chain data. According to a later analysis, TCR association rates differed among HLA loci, with DRB1 alleles showing the most associated TCRs and HLA-C alleles showing the fewest. Cytomegalovirus status was reported to be diagnosed by the classifier with high specificity and sensitivity in both the original and validation cohorts. A later analysis found that most CMV-associated TCR beta chains appeared HLA-restricted, with HLA associations seemingly driven largely by CMV exposure. The study listed 150 to 200 TCR beta chains as associated with cytomegalovirus.

Points on this clone: It has no known antigen specificity. No much larger clone exists at a distance of one base, and base qualities are not known.

V has 4 bases trimmed and J has 3 bases trimmed; junction bases matching no gene number 6. CDR1 is given as SGHRS and CDR2 as YFSETQ, both from the germline V gene. From the cysteine up to the phenylalanine, the CDR3 has a length of 17 residues. Just the 51-base CDR3 DNA is kept, in frame starting at base 1. The method behind the library was the immunoSEQ multiplex PCR assay. For the multiplex PCR, a mixture combining 60 forward primers for TCR Vbeta segments and 13 reverse primers for TCR Jbeta segments was used. The CDR3 region of rearranged TCR beta genes was amplified from genomic DNA by a multiplex PCR assay. Amplified TCR beta libraries were sequenced as 87-base-pair reads on the Illumina HiSeq System. On the authors' methods: Across the roughly 600 repertoires, a later analysis counted 78 million or so unique TCR beta chains, around 10 million of which were shared by at least two donors. A nearest-neighbor algorithm error-corrected the raw reads and collapsed the reads into unique sequences, merging closely related sequences to remove PCR and sequencing errors. To assign V, D and J gene segments, CDR3 sequences were aligned to IMGT reference sequences. For a sequence to be retained, at least a six-nucleotide match to both a V gene segment and a J gene segment was required. Rearrangements were called productive when the CDR3 lacked stop codons and stayed in frame with V and J; all others were non-productive. Following IMGT convention, CDR3 was defined as the stretch from the second conserved V-encoded cysteine to the conserved J-encoded phenylalanine. The earlier analysis of about 610 of the donors excluded sequences that lacked an unambiguous match to a single V gene segment. In an earlier analysis of some 590 of the donors, V segments were called functional above 56.7% productive rearrangements and were called segregating when the between-donor standard deviation exceeded 5%. A statistical classification framework was built to diagnose cytomegalovirus status from the catalog of TCR beta chain sequences. V and J gene assignment, in a later analysis, came from comparing TCR nucleotide sequences with IMGT/GENE-DB human TR gene sequences. In a later analysis, CDR3 sequences and most-parsimonious VDJ recombination scenarios were assigned using the TCRdist pipeline. In a later analysis, every TCR beta chain was defined by the combination of its CDR3 amino acid sequence and its V-gene family, and reads without a unique V-gene family were dropped. A later analysis removed several hundred highly shared, low-generation-probability nucleotide sequences to deal with suspected cross-contamination and a sequencing artifact. For each public chain, a later analysis derived a clonal expansion index from normalized ranks of inferred template counts within each repertoire. A later analysis computed generation probabilities with a VDJ recombination model fitted to out-of-frame rearrangements, and checked the results against IGoR. In a later analysis, TCR-TCR, TCR-HLA and TCR-CMV co-occurrence was scored with hypergeometric tests, and a repertoire-size bias correction was applied to TCR pairs. In a later analysis, false discovery rates were estimated by permuting HLA or CMV assignments 20 times. In a later analysis, co-occurring TCRs were grouped using DBSCAN, and TCRdist sequence similarity was added for clustering within HLA-allele-positive subsets. Repertoires with fewer than 30,000 or more than 120,000 public chains, plus five repertoires with anomalous nucleotide sharing, were excluded from co-occurrence clustering. In TCRdb, the immuneACCESS table is reduced to in-frame sequences with V and J assigned. These tables do not hold every clone; where another copy was compared, an unresolved V gene accounts for under half, and the others remain unexplained. The V and J calls and clone size are taken from that table; D and trimming were inferred from the DNA. Across this sample there are more than 150,000 clones, with 84% seen only once. The ten largest clones capture around 3% of the sample.

The rearrangement combines TRBV5-1 with TRBJ2-3, with TRBD2 identical over 15 junction bases. The clonotype originates from a woman in her 50s in good health and CMV-seropositive. The sequenced sample was PBMCs. The CDR3 protein is CASSTGGTSGGTDTQYF. The bases read TGCGCCAGCAGCACTGGGGGGACTAGCGGGGGGACAGATACGCAGTATTTT.